This entry lists 29 T cell receptor beta chains sequenced from one sample in a study of blood T cell repertoires in COVID-19. Profiled with immunoSEQ multiplex PCR; TCRdb holds only in-frame clones, not every one. The repertoire includes more than 150,000 clones, 94% of them detected once, and 0.6% to 0.9% sits in the top ten. The source material was peripheral blood. The receptor source for this set is a man aged 25 to 40 with COVID-19, enrolled during active disease.

V and J are TRBV6-5 and TRBJ1-2, with a possible D match to TRBD1 (5 bases). V was cut by 0 bases and J by 8 bases, with 13 bases left in between. The CDR3 loop spans 14 amino acids. The germline CDR1 and CDR2 sequences are MNHEY and SVGAGI. The CDR3 DNA is TGTGCCAGCAGTTACTCGGACATACCTATGGGCTACACCTTC. It specifies CASSYSDIPMGYTF.

This chain connects TRBV5-4 to TRBJ1-1, with a weak D call TRBD1 (5 bases). Trimming stripped 2 bases from V and 2 bases from J, with 16 bases between. Germline lookup yields CDR1 SGHNT and CDR2 YYREEE (reference sequence). This CDR3 is 16 amino acids long. CDR3 protein: CASSLSRPGDNTEAFF. Here the CDR3 DNA reads TGTGCCAGCAGCTTATCCCGGCCGGGGGACAACACTGAAGCTTTCTTT.

The chain couples TRBV13 to TRBJ1-2; D possibly corresponds to TRBD1 (5 bases). The CDR3 loop spans 17 amino acids. The germline V gene encodes CDR1 PRHDT and CDR2 FYEKMQ (reference sequence). The V end lost 6 bases, the J end lost 2 bases, and 22 bases lay between the germline ends. CDR3 coding DNA: TGTGCCAGCAGTCTGTTAGGGGCAGGGCGTCGCAACTATGGCTACACCTTC. Protein sequence: CASSLLGAGRRNYGYTF.

The chain uses TRBV19 and TRBJ2-6; D is unresolved. Germline V gene lookup returns CDR1 LNHDA and CDR2 SQIVND (reference sequence). V was shortened by 10 bases and J by 4 bases, with 11 bases between the two germline ends. The CDR3 has 13 residues. In DNA, the CDR3 is TGTGCCACCAAGCTACCAGGGGCCAACGTCCTGACTTTC. Its protein product is CATKLPGANVLTF.

The rearrangement links TRBV4-1 to TRBJ1-2; D perhaps matches TRBD1 (6 bases). The CDR3 is 16 amino acids. Germline V lookup: CDR1 MGHRA, CDR2 YSYEKL. Trimming removed 0 bases at V and 5 bases at J, with 16 bases between. The CDR3 DNA follows: TGCGCCAGCAGCCAAGAACGGGTCAGGGGCCTTTATGGCTACACCTTC. It yields the protein CASSQERVRGLYGYTF.

V usage is TRBV10-1 and J usage is TRBJ1-1; tentative D call: TRBD1 (5 bases). CDR1 is WNHNN and CDR2 is SYGVQD in the germline V gene (reference sequence). The CDR3 extends over 14 amino acids. V gave up 6 bases and J gave up 4 bases, with 15 bases separating them. CDR3: CASSPNKGATEAFF. The CDR3 bases are TGCGCCAGCAGCCCAAATAAAGGGGCCACTGAAGCTTTCTTT.

The chain recombines TRBV5-5 with TRBJ1-4; 8 bases line up with TRBD1. The junction had 10 bases not matched to a gene; V was cut back by 5 bases and J by 4 bases. Germline V gene data show CDR1 as SGHKS and CDR2 as YYEKEE (reference sequence). CDR3 length: 16 residues. CDR3 in amino acids: CASRAGQGIGNEKLFF. CDR3 DNA sequence: TGTGCCAGCAGAGCCGGACAGGGAATCGGTAATGAAAAACTGTTTTTT.

Details on this clone: Sequence at one end of the junction differs from germline and may be a read error. V and J are TRBV27 and TRBJ1-2; D not certain. The germline CDR1 and CDR2 sequences are MNHEY and SMNVEV (reference sequence). The CDR3 is 16 amino acids. In DNA form, the CDR3 reads TGTGCCAGCAGTTTATCGCACATAACCGCTAACTATGGCTGCACCTTC. Its protein product is CASSLSHITANYGCTF.

The DNA for the CDR3 is TGTGCCAGCAGTTTACCGGGAGGCATAAAAGGCTACACCTTC. This gives the protein CASSLPGGIKGYTF. V is TRBV28 and J is TRBJ1-2; D call uncertain. With 2 bases removed from V and 8 bases from J, the gap between germline ends came to 15 bases. CDR1 and CDR2 (germline): MDHEN, SYDVKM. This CDR3 spans 14 amino acids.

The rearrangement uses TRBV4-1 and TRBJ1-4; D might be TRBD1 (6 bases). Germline loops: CDR1 MGHRA, CDR2 YSYEKL. V was clipped by 3 bases and J by 7 bases, with 18 bases between them. The CDR3 sequence is 16 residues long. CDR3 sequence reads: CASSHPLRQDSEKLFF. The CDR3 bases are TGCGCCAGCAGCCATCCGCTACGGCAGGACAGTGAAAAACTGTTTTTT.

The chain joins TRBV27 to TRBJ1-5; 9 bases are a match to TRBD1. The germline V gene encodes CDR1 MNHEY and CDR2 SMNVEV (reference sequence). V trimming: 5 bases; J trimming: 4 bases; junction bases outside the gene matches: 9. The CDR3 loop spans 16 amino acids. In DNA form, the CDR3 reads TGTGCCAGCAGTCCGCTGGGACAGGGTTGGAATCAGCCCCAGCATTTT. This gives the protein CASSPLGQGWNQPQHF.

In its sample, this clone was seen once. V gene TRBV12-5 combines with J gene TRBJ2-5, with unresolved D. The CDR3 covers 12 residues. CDR1 LGHNT and CDR2 FRNRAP come from the germline V gene. V lost 1 base, J lost 3 bases, and 3 bases lay in between. The DNA of the CDR3 is TGTGCTAGTGGTTTGGCTAAAGAGACCCAGTACTTC. It specifies CASGLAKETQYF.

V gene TRBV11-2 combines with J gene TRBJ2-7, with TRBD1 matching over 7 bases. The V and J ends lost 0 bases and 7 bases, in that order; junction bases with no gene match: 6. CDR1 is SGHAT, CDR2 FQNNGV, per germline. This CDR3 is built from 14 residues. The CDR3 here is CASSLDQTGVEQYF. DNA for the CDR3: TGTGCCAGCAGCTTAGATCAAACAGGGGTTGAGCAGTACTTC.

The rearrangement links TRBV11-3 to TRBJ2-1, with 8 bases matching TRBD1. The V and J ends lost 5 bases and 3 bases, in that order; junction bases with no gene match: 6. This CDR3 contains 15 residues. Germline lookup yields CDR1 SGHNT and CDR2 YENEEA. The CDR3, as DNA: TGTGCCAGCAGCCCTGGACAGGGTATCTACAATGAGCAGTTCTTC. Amino acids: CASSPGQGIYNEQFF.

The chain carries TRBV6-7 and TRBJ1-1; TRBD1 matches at 10 bases. TRBV6-7 counts as an open reading frame of uncertain function. With V trimmed by 6 bases and J by 0 bases, 13 bases remained unmatched. The CDR3 loop spans 18 amino acids. The CDR3 protein is CASRRRWDRGLLNTEAFF. The CDR3 bases are TGTGCCAGCAGACGACGTTGGGACAGGGGATTGTTGAACACTGAAGCTTTCTTT.

The chain joins TRBV11-2 to TRBJ2-2; unclear D gene. Germline assignment: CDR1 SGHAT and CDR2 FQNNGV. V was cut by 4 bases and J by 5 bases, with 8 bases left in between. The CDR3 totals 13 residues. The CDR3 bases are TGTGCCAGCAGCTCCGCGCGTACCGGGGAGCTGTTTTTT. This sequence encodes CASSSARTGELFF.

The CDR3 spells CSVAGTGTNQPQHF. CDR3 coding DNA: TGCAGCGTAGCGGGGACAGGTACAAATCAGCCCCAGCATTTT. This chain joins TRBV29-1 and TRBJ1-5; TRBD1 matches at 8 bases. CDR1 is SQVTM, CDR2 ANQGSEA, per germline. The CDR3 length is 14 residues. After removal of 6 bases from V and 4 bases from J, the junction contained 8 bases not matched to a gene.

The chain has TRBV7-2 and TRBJ2-7; D perhaps matches TRBD2 (6 bases). This CDR3 is built from 13 residues. Germline loops: CDR1 SGHTA, CDR2 FQGNSA. Trimming stripped 3 bases from V and 7 bases from J, with 13 bases between. Here the CDR3 reads CASSFGTGGEQYF. CDR3 coding DNA: TGTGCCAGCAGCTTCGGGACCGGGGGAGAGCAGTACTTC.

Concerning this clone: Relative to the germline gene, one junction end is altered; a read error may explain this. The V gene is TRBV14, the J gene TRBJ1-2; D ambiguous. This CDR3 is 15 amino acids long. Germline V CDR1 and CDR2: SGHDN, FVKESK. CDR3 in amino acids: CASSQVSRLGGQVFF. CDR3 nucleotides: TGTGCCAGCAGCCAAGTAAGCCGCCTCGGTGGTCAAGTCTTCTTC.

CDR3 nucleotides: TGTGCCAGCTCACCACCTTCATTAGGGGCGTACGAGCAGTACTTC. Amino acids: CASSPPSLGAYEQYF. The V call is TRBV18, the J call TRBJ2-7; D might be TRBD1 (5 bases). Germline V gives CDR1 KGHSH, CDR2 LQKENI. Trimming shortened V by 0 bases and J by 4 bases, and 13 bases separated the two germline ends. CDR3 length: 15 residues.

The rearrangement joins TRBV6-4 to TRBJ1-2; TRBD1 matches at 9 bases. The V gene end was trimmed by 5 bases and the J gene end by 7 bases; junction bases not matched to a gene: 5. The CDR3 has 13 amino acids. Germline CDR1 MRHNA, CDR2 SNTAGT. Here the CDR3 reads CASSNGQGLGYTF. CDR3 coding DNA: TGTGCCAGCAGTAATGGACAGGGGCTTGGCTACACCTTC.

The CDR3 coding sequence is TGTGCCAGCAGCTTATTAGCGGAGAGCTCCTACGAGCAGTACTTC. This translates into CASSLLAESSYEQYF. J is TRBJ2-7 and V is TRBV11-2; D may be TRBD2 (6 bases). The CDR3 covers 15 residues. V lost 2 bases, J lost 0 bases, and 11 bases lay in between. Germline CDR1 SGHAT, CDR2 FQNNGV. The entire variable domain, with the rest obtained from reference TRBV11-2 and TRBJ2-7, is as follows: EAGVAQSPRYKIIEKRQSVAFWCNPISGHATLYWYQQILGQGPKLLIQFQNNGVVDDSQLPKDRFSAERLKGVDSTLKIQPAKLEDSAVYLCASSLLAESSYEQYFGPGTRLTVT.

This chain joins TRBV19 and TRBJ2-7; a weak D match, TRBD2 (7 bases). This CDR3 region has 13 residues. With 5 bases removed from V and 3 bases from J, the gap between germline ends came to 11 bases. Germline V gives CDR1 LNHDA, CDR2 SQIVND (reference sequence). The CDR3 nucleotides are TGTGCCAGTAGTCAGGGGAGGGACTACGAGCAGTACTTC. Protein product: CASSQGRDYEQYF. Full variable domain (outside the CDR3, taken from reference TRBV19 and TRBJ2-7): DGGITQSPKYLFRKEGQNVTLSCEQNLNHDAMYWYRQDPGQGLRLIYYSQIVNDFQKGDIAEGYSVSREKKESFPLTVTSAQKNPTAFYLCASSQGRDYEQYFGPGTRLTVT.

The rearrangement links TRBV6-5 to TRBJ2-5, with 10 nucleotides matching TRBD2. With V trimmed by 4 bases and J by 3 bases, 5 bases remained unmatched. CDR1 is MNHEY, CDR2 SVGAGI, per germline. This CDR3 comprises 15 residues. CDR3: CASSSRTSGEETQYF. Written as DNA, the CDR3 is TGTGCCAGCAGTTCAAGGACTAGCGGAGAAGAGACCCAGTACTTC.

This clone occurred once. The genes are TRBV28 and TRBJ1-4, with TRBD1 as a possible D gene (5 bases). From germline, CDR1 is MDHEN and CDR2 SYDVKM. With 2 bases removed from V and 7 bases from J, the gap between germline ends came to 14 bases. CDR3 size: 15 residues. The CDR3 nucleotides read TGTGCCAGCAGTTTAGCCCTGACGGGGGGTGAAAAACTGTTTTTT. Protein sequence: CASSLALTGGEKLFF. The full variable domain, its missing parts supplied by reference TRBV28 and TRBJ1-4, is DVKVTQSSRYLVKRTGEKVFLECVQDMDHENMFWYRQDPGLGLRLIYFSYDVKMKEKGDIPEGYSVSREKKERFSLILESASTNQTSMYLCASSLALTGGEKLFFGSGTQLSVL.

The V gene is TRBV15, the J gene TRBJ1-1; 7 bases map to TRBD1. This CDR3 spans 14 amino acids. Germline CDR1 reads LNHNV; CDR2 reads YYDKDF (reference sequence). The V and J ends lost 1 base and 11 bases, in that order; junction bases with no gene match: 10. The CDR3 bases are TGTGCCACCAGCAGAGGCAAGAACAGGGGTCTTGCTTTCTTT. It codes for CATSRGKNRGLAFF.

V usage is TRBV4-1 and J usage is TRBJ2-1, with D maybe TRBD2 (6 bases). Looked up from germline, CDR1 is MGHRA and CDR2 is YSYEKL. The ends were cut back, 5 bases at V and 6 bases at J, with 17 bases in the middle. The length of the CDR3 is 15 residues. The CDR3 bases are TGCGCCAGCAGCGAATTGGAGGGGCGAAGCAATGAGCAGTTCTTC. This codes for CASSELEGRSNEQFF.

V usage is TRBV7-3 and J usage is TRBJ2-2; no definite D call. This CDR3 region has 16 residues. V was cut by 2 bases and J by 0 bases, with 10 bases left in between. Germline CDR1 reads SGHTA; CDR2 reads FQGTGA. The CDR3 is CASSLRARTNTGELFF. The CDR3 DNA reads as TGTGCCAGCAGCTTACGCGCGAGAACGAACACCGGGGAGCTGTTTTTT. Filled out from reference TRBV7-3 and TRBJ2-2, the complete variable domain reads GAGVSQTPSNKVTEKGKYVELRCDPISGHTALYWYRQSLGQGPEFLIYFQGTGAADDSGLPNDRFFAVRPEGSVSTLKIQRTERGDSAVYLCASSLRARTNTGELFFGEGSRLTVL.

V usage is TRBV7-2 and J usage is TRBJ1-5; maybe TRBD1 (6 bases). The length of the CDR3 is 14 residues. V lost 1 base and J lost 6, with 10 bases in between. The germline gives CDR1 SGHTA, CDR2 FQGNSA. The CDR3 DNA reads TGTGCCAGCAGCTTAGACAGGGAGGGTCAGCCCCAGCATTTT. The encoded protein is CASSLDREGQPQHF.